This T cell receptor beta chain was captured in a study of blood T cell repertoires in COVID-19. Study background: Donors in the United States, Italy and Spain gave samples during acute or convalescent COVID-19. T cells, B-cell-depleted T cells, or PBMCs provided the cDNA or gDNA that served as material.

The CDR3 spans 16 residues. Germline trimming cut 5 bases from V and 2 bases from J; bases unmatched to any gene: 9. Germline CDR1 is LGHDT and CDR2 is YNNKEL (reference sequence). Study members were between roughly 18 and 100 years old and lived in 24 US regions. Cohort 3 recovery required two negative PCRs, clearance, or symptom resolution. This clone has just a few counts. This table comes from immunoSEQ multiplex PCR, and its TCRdb copy is limited to in-frame clones, with some not included. The sample consists of fewer than 600,000 clones, roughly 90% of them appearing once. Specimen: PBMCs or T cells enriched from blood (not recorded which). V usage is TRBV3-1 (or the pseudogene TRBV3-2) and J usage is TRBJ1-3; 7 positions agree with TRBD1. This receptor was identified in a woman between 40 and 55 years old who had recovered from COVID-19. The CDR3 nucleotides are TGTGCCAGCAGCGTACAGGGGAGCACAACTGGAAACACCATATATTTT. Protein: CASSVQGSTTGNTIYF.